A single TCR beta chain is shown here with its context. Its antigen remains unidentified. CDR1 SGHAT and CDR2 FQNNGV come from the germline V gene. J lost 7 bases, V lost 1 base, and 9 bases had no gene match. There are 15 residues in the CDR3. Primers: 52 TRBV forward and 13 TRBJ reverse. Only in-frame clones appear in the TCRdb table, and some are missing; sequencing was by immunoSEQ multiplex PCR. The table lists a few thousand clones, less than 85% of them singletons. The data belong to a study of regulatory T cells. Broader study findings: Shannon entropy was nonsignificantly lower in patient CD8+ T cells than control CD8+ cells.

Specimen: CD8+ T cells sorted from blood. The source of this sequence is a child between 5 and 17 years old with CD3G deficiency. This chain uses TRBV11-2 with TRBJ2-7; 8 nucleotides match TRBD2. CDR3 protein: CASSLVSGGAGEQYF. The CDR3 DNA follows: TGTGCCAGCAGCTTAGTAAGCGGGGGAGCGGGGGAGCAGTACTTC. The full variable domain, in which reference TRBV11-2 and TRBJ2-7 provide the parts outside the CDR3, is EAGVAQSPRYKIIEKRQSVAFWCNPISGHATLYWYQQILGQGPKLLIQFQNNGVVDDSQLPKDRFSAERLKGVDSTLKIQPAKLEDSAVYLCASSLVSGGAGEQYFGPGTRLTVT.